This is a list of T cell receptor beta chains from one sample in a study of blood T cells in healthy people across ages. From the 5' RACE reads, TCRdb called clonotypes with MiXCR, one entry per CDR3 protein. This table has some 860,000 distinct CDR3 sequences, approximately 60% appearing once. Sequencing was done on a sample of blood. These receptors came from a man aged 40-50 years in good health. Each CDR3 is given with its conserved first and last residue. The order of the fields is V gene, D gene, clone size, J gene, CDR3 DNA, CDR3 protein. The D gene is left open where the match is weak. Size tells how often a clone was seen (once, few, many) or the class of an expanded clone, and some rows leave it out.

TRBV27,-,-,TRBJ1-5,TGTGCCAGCAGTCCCCTGAGTGGCTATAGCAATCAGCCCCAGCATTTT,CASSPLSGYSNQPQHF
TRBV4-1,-,-,TRBJ2-3,TGCGCCAGCAGCCAAGATTACGGGGGACAATTCACAGATACGCAGTATTTT,CASSQDYGGQFTDTQYF
TRBV7-2,-,-,TRBJ1-5,TGTGCCAGCAGCTTAGATTCCAGGGGCAATCAGCCCCAGCATTTT,CASSLDSRGNQPQHF
TRBV7-2,-,-,TRBJ2-7,TGTGCCAGCAGCCTTGAGTCAGTTGAGACTTACGAGCAGTACTTC,CASSLESVETYEQYF
TRBV7-2,TRBD1,many,TRBJ2-3,TGTGCCAGCAGCTTAGAGGGACAGGGGCTTGATACGCAGTATTTT,CASSLEGQGLDTQYF
TRBV12-3/TRBV12-4,TRBD2,few,TRBJ2-5,TGTGCCAGCAGCCGACTAGCGGGACGGGAGACCCAGTACTTC,CASSRLAGRETQYF
TRBV7-8,-,-,TRBJ1-2,TGTGCCAGCAGCCTCCGACAGGACCTTAACTATGGCTACACCTTC,CASSLRQDLNYGYTF
TRBV10-3,TRBD1,many,TRBJ1-1,TGTGCCATCAGTGAGCAAGACAGGGAAAAAGAAACAACTGAAGCTTTCTTT,CAISEQDREKETTEAFF
TRBV6-2/TRBV6-3,TRBD1,once,TRBJ2-5,TGTGCCAGCAGTGCCACACAGGGGGCGCAGGAGACCCAGTACTTC,CASSATQGAQETQYF
TRBV20-1,-,-,TRBJ1-5,TGCAGTGCTAGAAGCGTCACATCCAATCAGCCCCAGCATTTT,CSARSVTSNQPQHF
TRBV6-2/TRBV6-3,-,many,TRBJ1-2,TGTGCCAGCACCTTACCGGCGAGTAACTATGGCTACACCTTC,CASTLPASNYGYTF
TRBV29-1,-,-,TRBJ2-5,TGCAGCGCCGGTGGGGGGCCAGAGACCCAGTACTTC,CSAGGGPETQYF
TRBV13,TRBD2,-,TRBJ2-7,TGTGCCAGCAGCAAGACCCTAGCGGTGGACAACAATGAGCAGTACTTC,CASSKTLAVDNNEQYF
TRBV7-2,-,-,TRBJ2-2,TGTGCCAGCAGCCTTGGGCCCCGTCCGGACACCGGGGAGCTGTTTTTT,CASSLGPRPDTGELFF
TRBV27,-,few,TRBJ1-1,TGTGCCAGCAGTGAACTACCTAGGCAGAGTAGCACTGAAGCTTTCTTT,CASSELPRQSSTEAFF
TRBV27,-,-,TRBJ2-1,TGTGCCAGCAGTCCCAAAGCCCCGGGACCCCACCGCCCGGGGAATGAGCAGTTCTTC,CASSPKAPGPHRPGNEQFF
TRBV5-1,-,-,TRBJ2-1,TGCGCCAGCAGCTTGGTACACCCCTACAATGAGCAGTTCTTC,CASSLVHPYNEQFF
TRBV12-3/TRBV12-4,-,-,TRBJ1-2,TGTGCCAGCAGGCTGGCCGGGGCTCTGGGAGGCTACACCTTC,CASRLAGALGGYTF
TRBV2,TRBD1,once,TRBJ2-7,TGTGCCAGCGCCCGGGACAGGGGGCGCTACGAGCAGTACTTC,CASARDRGRYEQYF
TRBV20-1,-,-,TRBJ2-7,TGCAGTGCTAGTACCGGCCACCTCCCTTTCTACGAGCAGTACTTC,CSASTGHLPFYEQYF
TRBV9,-,-,TRBJ2-5,TGTGCCAGCAGTGTAAGGGGTCAAGAGACCCAGTACTTC,CASSVRGQETQYF
TRBV7-3,TRBD2,-,TRBJ2-3,TGTGCCAGCACCACCGGTGTAGCGGGAGCAGATACGCAGTATTTT,CASTTGVAGADTQYF
TRBV5-1,TRBD1,-,TRBJ2-1,TGCGCCAGCAGCTTGGCAGGACAGGGAAGGATTTACAATGAGCAGTTCTTC,CASSLAGQGRIYNEQFF
TRBV20-1,TRBD1,few,TRBJ2-4,TGCAGTGCTGGGGGACAGGGGGTCGGAGCCAAAAACATTCAGTACTTC,CSAGGQGVGAKNIQYF
TRBV7-8,TRBD1,-,TRBJ2-5,TGTGCCAGCAGCCCGGGACAGGGGGCATGGGAGACCCAGTACTTC,CASSPGQGAWETQYF
TRBV28,-,few,TRBJ2-7,TGTGCCAGCAGTGGGGGGTTGGGGCGCCACCTTTCCGAGCAGTACTTC,CASSGGLGRHLSEQYF
TRBV27,TRBD2,few,TRBJ2-5,TGTGCCAGCAGTTTGATAGGCGCTAGCGGAAAAGAGACCCAGTACTTC,CASSLIGASGKETQYF
TRBV6-4,-,-,TRBJ2-7,TGTGCCAGCAGGCGGGACTCCGACATTGAAAGGAGCTCCTACGAGCAGTACTTC,CASRRDSDIERSSYEQYF
TRBV5-6,-,-,TRBJ1-6,TGTGCCAGCAGCTTGCAGAATTCACCCCTCCACTTT,CASSLQNSPLHF
TRBV27,TRBD1,-,TRBJ2-3,TGTGCCAGCACTCCGACAGGGGGCCGCACAGATACGCAGTATTTT,CASTPTGGRTDTQYF
TRBV9,-,many,TRBJ2-3,TGTGCCAGCAGCGTAGTTGGTACTAGCACAGATACGCAGTATTTT,CASSVVGTSTDTQYF
TRBV6-2/TRBV6-3,-,-,TRBJ2-2,TGTGCCAGCAGTTACCGTGATTCCCCGAACACCGGGGAGCTGTTTTTT,CASSYRDSPNTGELFF
TRBV11-2,-,-,TRBJ2-5,TGTGCCAGCAGCCCAGGAGTGGGGGGGGCGCAGTTAGACCAAGAGACCCAGTACTTC,CASSPGVGGAQLDQETQYF
TRBV27,-,-,TRBJ1-6,TGTGCCAGCAGTTTTTCCTCCCATAATTCACCCCTCCACTTT,CASSFSSHNSPLHF
TRBV12-3/TRBV12-4,TRBD2,-,TRBJ2-3,TGTGCCACCGCAAGCGGGAGGGTTGCAGATACGCAGTATTTT,CATASGRVADTQYF
TRBV7-9,TRBD1,few,TRBJ2-5,TGTGCCAGCAGCGCCGGACAGGGGGCCCTCGGGACCCAGTACTTC,CASSAGQGALGTQYF
TRBV9,-,-,TRBJ2-5,TGTGCCAGCAGCGTGGGCTTGGGGGGGCCAGCAGAGACCCAGTACTTC,CASSVGLGGPAETQYF
TRBV9,TRBD1,-,TRBJ1-2,TGTGCCAGCAGCGTAGGATCTGGAACAGGGGGCTATGGCTACACCTTC,CASSVGSGTGGYGYTF
TRBV29-1,-,-,TRBJ1-2,TGCAGCGTGGGACCGGACGTTGACGGCTACACCTTC,CSVGPDVDGYTF
TRBV29-1,TRBD1,-,TRBJ1-1,TGCAGCGTCGGGACAGGGGGCTCAATGAACACTGAAGCTTTCTTT,CSVGTGGSMNTEAFF
TRBV4-2,TRBD1,-,TRBJ1-2,TGTGCCAGCAGCCAAGCGGGGACAGGCACCCGGTATAGCTACACCTTC,CASSQAGTGTRYSYTF
TRBV7-2,-,few,TRBJ1-1,TGTGCCAGCAGCCCAGACAGGAAGAACACTGAAGCTTTCTTT,CASSPDRKNTEAFF
TRBV24-1,-,-,TRBJ2-3,TGTGCCACCAGTGGCCCTGAGACAGATACGCAGTATTTT,CATSGPETDTQYF